The sequence of this TCR beta chain was determined in a study of blood T cell repertoires in COVID-19. Study-level background: COVID-19 samples collected from the United States, Italy and Spain covered acute and convalescent phases.

Repertoires were generated with immunoSEQ multiplex PCR, while TCRdb's copy carries only in-frame clones and drops some. Found here are 100,000 or so clones, approximately 86% of them singletons; the top ten hold 2.7%. Sequences were obtained from PBMCs or T cells enriched from blood (not recorded which). This TCR was recovered from a woman aged 45-65 years who had recovered from COVID-19.

CDR3: CASSLMSLSNQPQHF. The CDR3 DNA is TGTGCCAGCTCACTTATGAGCCTTAGCAATCAGCCCCAGCATTTT. The chain carries TRBV18 and TRBJ1-5, with no clear D. Germline V CDR1 and CDR2: KGHSH, LQKENI. V shed 4 bases and J shed 0 bases, with 10 bases lying between them. The CDR3 is 15 residues long.